What follows are 16 T cell receptor beta chains derived from one specimen sequenced in a study of T cells in Graves' hyperthyroidism and ophthalmopathy. TCR beta CDR3 regions were amplified from RNA transcripts. The TCR CDR3 first-round RT-PCR relied on the HTBI primer set. One entry per CDR3 protein results from TCRdb running MiXCR on the multiplex PCR reads. The data hold around 560,000 distinct CDR3 sequences, with 16% observed a single time. Sequencing was done on a sample of blood. These receptors were taken from a woman in her late teens or twenties with Graves' hyperthyroidism.

This clonotype showed up many times. J is TRBJ2-7 and V is TRBV6-1; 7 positions match TRBD1. This CDR3 region has 16 residues. The V segment lost 4 bases and the J segment 1 base; nucleotides outside the gene matches: 10. Germline-derived CDR1 and CDR2 are MNHNS and SASEGT. The CDR3 coding sequence is TGTGCCAGCAGTGCCTCCCCTACGGGACAGTCCTACGAGCAGTACTTC. This sequence encodes CASSASPTGQSYEQYF.

This clonotype was found many times. The chain links TRBV28 to TRBJ1-5, with D unclear. The CDR3 sequence is 15 residues long. The V end lost 2 bases, the J end lost 0 bases, and 8 bases lay between the germline ends. CDR1 is MDHEN and CDR2 is SYDVKM in the germline V gene. CDR3 coding DNA: TGTGCCAGCAGTTTAGGTAGTCATAGCAATCAGCCCCAGCATTTT. This encodes CASSLGSHSNQPQHF.

Here the CDR3 DNA reads TGCAGCGCCATTCTTAGCGACTACTCCTACGAGCAGTACTTC. Residues: CSAILSDYSYEQYF. This chain links TRBV29-1 with TRBJ2-7; possible D gene TRBD2, 5 bases. CDR1 and CDR2 from the germline V gene are SQVTM and ANQGSEA. This CDR3 contains 14 residues. Trimming cost V 7 bases and J 0 bases, with 16 bases left between them.

A few counts support this clonotype. This is likely a read error, given that the CDR3 carries no conserved phenylalanine or tryptophan at its end. V usage is TRBV6-1 and J usage is TRBJ1-1, with D maybe TRBD1 (6 bases). Germline-derived CDR1 and CDR2 are MNHNS and SASEGT. V shed 6 bases and J shed 11 bases, with 22 bases lying between them. This CDR3 comprises 14 residues. CDR3 in amino acids: CASRLRDTGGTAFL. The CDR3 nucleotides are TGTGCCAGCAGGCTAAGGGACACCGGTGGAACGGCTTTCCTT.

In this sample, this clonotype turned up a few times. The genes are TRBV7-9 and TRBJ2-1, with a possible D match to TRBD1 (5 bases). V was cut by 4 bases and J by 10 bases, with 14 bases left in between. Germline CDR1 is SEHNR and CDR2 is FQNEAQ (reference sequence). The CDR3 loop spans 13 amino acids. The CDR3 is CASSSPQGNEQFF. CDR3 bases: TGTGCCAGCAGCTCTCCCCAGGGTAACGAGCAGTTCTTC.

Many counts were recorded for this clonotype. This chain connects TRBV7-3 to TRBJ2-3, with 11 bases fitting TRBD2. Looked up from germline, CDR1 is SGHTA and CDR2 is FQGTGA. The CDR3 runs 17 residues. Germline trimming cut 1 base from V and 6 bases from J; bases unmatched to any gene: 9. The CDR3 DNA follows: TGTGCCAGCAGCTTAATAGCGGGGGGGCCTTATTCGGATACGCAGTATTTT. Its translation: CASSLIAGGPYSDTQYF.

V and J are TRBV27 and TRBJ1-2, with a possible D match to TRBD1 (6 bases). The CDR3 is made up of 13 amino acids. Per the germline V gene, CDR1 is MNHEY and CDR2 is SMNVEV (reference sequence). Trimming shortened V by 7 bases and J by 3 bases, and 12 bases separated the two germline ends. The CDR3 DNA is TGTGCCAGCATGGGGGCGGGGGACTATGGCTACACCTTC. It codes for CASMGAGDYGYTF.

The chain joins TRBV3-1 to TRBJ1-1, with 10 bases that match TRBD1. V trimming: 7 bases; J trimming: 12 bases; junction bases outside the gene matches: 11. This CDR3 region has 13 residues. The V gene's germline CDR1 is LGHDT and CDR2 YNNKEL (reference sequence). The CDR3 protein is CASTYDRGLATFF. The CDR3 region has the DNA TGTGCCAGCACCTATGACAGGGGGCTTGCAACTTTCTTT.

This clonotype was counted between two and nine times. The chain uses TRBV6-1 and TRBJ2-1, with 9 bases fitting TRBD2. Germline V CDR1 and CDR2: MNHNS, SASEGT. J was trimmed by 4 bases and V by 5 bases; bases with no gene match: 12. The CDR3 extends over 17 amino acids. This CDR3 is CASSTLRLRGGYNEQFF. DNA for the CDR3: TGTGCCAGCAGTACCCTCAGGTTGCGGGGGGGGTACAATGAGCAGTTCTTC.

About this clonotype: The final CDR3 position lacks the conserved phenylalanine or tryptophan, pointing to a likely read error. This chain uses TRBV20-1 with TRBJ1-2; D is undetermined. The CDR3 totals 10 residues. The germline CDR1 and CDR2 sequences are DFQATT and SNEGSKA (reference sequence). Between the trimmed V and J ends, which lost 7 bases and 2 bases, there was a span of 5 bases. This chain's CDR3 is CSGANYGYTS. The CDR3 DNA sequence: TGCAGTGGAGCGAACTATGGCTACACCTCC.

This clonotype was seen ten or more times. This sequence joins TRBV9 and TRBJ1-2; no definite D call. V was cut by 4 bases and J by 8 bases, with 15 bases left in between. CDR3 size: 13 residues. The germline gives CDR1 SGDLS, CDR2 YYNGEE. CDR3 residues: CASSPWPNGGYTF. Written as DNA, the CDR3 is TGTGCCAGCAGCCCCTGGCCCAACGGGGGCTACACCTTC. Using reference TRBV9 and TRBJ1-2 for the parts outside the CDR3, the full variable domain is DSGVTQTPKHLITATGQRVTLRCSPRSGDLSVYWYQQSLDQGLQFLIQYYNGEERAKGNILERFSAQQFPDLHSELNLSSLELGDSALYFCASSPWPNGGYTFGSGTRLTVV.

With regard to this clonotype: This may come from a read error, since a much larger clone is one base off. The chain has TRBV20-1 and TRBJ1-1; the D is unclear. The CDR3 runs 11 residues. From germline, CDR1 is DFQATT and CDR2 SNEGSKA (reference sequence). The CDR3 region is CSGKRYTEAVF. CDR3 in DNA: TGCAGTGGTAAGAGGTATACTGAAGCTGTCTTT.

The rearrangement joins TRBV27 to TRBJ1-2; no definite D call. V dropped 3 bases and J dropped 7 bases, with 12 bases sitting between them. Germline loops: CDR1 MNHEY, CDR2 SMNVEV (reference sequence). This CDR3 has 13 residues. CDR3 DNA: TGTGCCAGCAGTTTTACCAGGTTCTCTGGCTACACCTTC. Translated, it gives CASSFTRFSGYTF.

The gene calls are TRBV12-5 and TRBJ2-2; 8 nucleotides match TRBD2. Germline-derived CDR1 and CDR2 are LGHNT and FRNRAP. V shed 0 bases and J 1 base; nucleotides not matched to a gene: 10. This CDR3 has 19 amino acids. The CDR3 DNA sequence: TGTGCTAGTGGTTTGGTACTGGCGGGGGGTGACCGGAACACCGGGGAGCTGTTTTTT. As protein: CASGLVLAGGDRNTGELFF.

A few counts support this clonotype. The V gene is TRBV13, the J gene TRBJ2-1; TRBD2 is a possible D gene (5 bases). Germline CDR1 and CDR2: PRHDT and FYEKMQ (reference sequence). CDR3 length: 13 residues. The V gene lost 6 bases and the J gene lost 7 bases, with 13 bases spanning the gap. CDR3 sequence: CASSSLSVNEQFF. CDR3 coding DNA: TGTGCCAGCAGTTCCCTTAGCGTAAATGAGCAGTTCTTC.

The J gene is TRBJ1-1, the V gene TRBV4-1; tentatively, D is TRBD1 (5 bases). The CDR3 contains 15 residues. Germline loops: CDR1 MGHRA, CDR2 YSYEKL. V was shortened by 0 bases and J by 6 bases, with 14 bases between the two germline ends. CDR3 residues: CASSQEQGVGAEAFF. The CDR3 region has the DNA TGCGCCAGCAGCCAAGAGCAGGGCGTCGGGGCTGAAGCTTTCTTT.